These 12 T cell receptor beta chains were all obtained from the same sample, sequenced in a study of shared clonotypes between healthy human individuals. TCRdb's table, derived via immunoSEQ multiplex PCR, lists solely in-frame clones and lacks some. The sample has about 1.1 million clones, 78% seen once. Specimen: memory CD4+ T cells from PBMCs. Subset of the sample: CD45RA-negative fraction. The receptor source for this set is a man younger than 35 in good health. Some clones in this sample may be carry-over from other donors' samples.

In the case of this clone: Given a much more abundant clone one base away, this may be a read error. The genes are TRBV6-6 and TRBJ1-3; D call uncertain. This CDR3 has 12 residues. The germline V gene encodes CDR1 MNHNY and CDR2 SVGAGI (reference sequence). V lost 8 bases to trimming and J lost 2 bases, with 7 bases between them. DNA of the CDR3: TGTGCCAGCTGTGAGGCTGGAAACACCATATATTTT. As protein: CASCEAGNTIYF.

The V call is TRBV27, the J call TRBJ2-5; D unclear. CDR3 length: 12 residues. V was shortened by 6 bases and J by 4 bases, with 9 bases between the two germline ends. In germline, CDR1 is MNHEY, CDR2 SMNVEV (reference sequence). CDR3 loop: CASSSARETQYF. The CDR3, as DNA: TGTGCCAGCAGCTCCGCCAGAGAGACCCAGTACTTC.

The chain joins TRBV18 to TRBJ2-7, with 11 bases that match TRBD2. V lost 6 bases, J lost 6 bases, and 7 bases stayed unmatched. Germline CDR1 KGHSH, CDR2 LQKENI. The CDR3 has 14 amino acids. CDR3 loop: CASSPLAGGSEQYF. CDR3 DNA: TGTGCCAGCTCCCCTCTAGCGGGAGGAAGCGAGCAGTACTTC.

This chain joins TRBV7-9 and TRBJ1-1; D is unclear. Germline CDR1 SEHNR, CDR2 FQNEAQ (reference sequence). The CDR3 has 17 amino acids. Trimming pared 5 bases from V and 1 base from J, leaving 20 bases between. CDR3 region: CASSPLRSRGRNTEAFF. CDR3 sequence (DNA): TGTGCCAGCAGCCCACTCCGGAGCCGTGGGAGGAACACTGAAGCTTTCTTT.

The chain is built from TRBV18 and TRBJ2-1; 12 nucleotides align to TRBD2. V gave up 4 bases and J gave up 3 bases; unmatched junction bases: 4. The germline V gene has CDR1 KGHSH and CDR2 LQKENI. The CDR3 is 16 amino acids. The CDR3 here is CASSRPTSGSYNEQFF. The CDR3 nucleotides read TGTGCCAGCTCACGTCCGACTAGCGGGAGCTACAATGAGCAGTTCTTC.

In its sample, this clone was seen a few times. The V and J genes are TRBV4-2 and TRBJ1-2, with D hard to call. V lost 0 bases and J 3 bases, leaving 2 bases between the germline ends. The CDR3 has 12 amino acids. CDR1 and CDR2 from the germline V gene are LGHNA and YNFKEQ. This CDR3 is CASSQDHYGYTF. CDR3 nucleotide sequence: TGTGCCAGCAGCCAAGATCACTATGGCTACACCTTC.

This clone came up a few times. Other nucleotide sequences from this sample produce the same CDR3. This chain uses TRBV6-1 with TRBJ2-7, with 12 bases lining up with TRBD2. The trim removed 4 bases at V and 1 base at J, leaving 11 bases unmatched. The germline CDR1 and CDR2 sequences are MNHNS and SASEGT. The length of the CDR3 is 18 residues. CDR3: CASSGRTSGAGSSYEQYF. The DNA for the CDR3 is TGTGCCAGCAGTGGCAGGACTAGCGGGGCCGGATCTTCCTACGAGCAGTACTTC.

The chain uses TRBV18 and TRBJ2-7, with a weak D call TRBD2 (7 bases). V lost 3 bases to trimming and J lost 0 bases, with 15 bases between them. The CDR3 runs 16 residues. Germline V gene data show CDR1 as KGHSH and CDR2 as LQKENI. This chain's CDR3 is CASSPGGAGFSYEQYF. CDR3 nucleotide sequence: TGTGCCAGCTCACCGGGGGGGGCAGGCTTCTCCTACGAGCAGTACTTC.

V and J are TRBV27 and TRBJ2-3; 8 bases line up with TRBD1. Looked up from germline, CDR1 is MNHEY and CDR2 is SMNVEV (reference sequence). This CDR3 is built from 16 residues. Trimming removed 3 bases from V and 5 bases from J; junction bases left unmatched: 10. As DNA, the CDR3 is TGTGCCAGCAGTTTTCTCTTGGGGACAGGCAAAGATACGCAGTATTTT. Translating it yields CASSFLLGTGKDTQYF.

In DNA, the CDR3 is TGCGCCAGCAGCCCGGGGGCAGGGGCCCCCTACAATGAGCAGTTCTTC. Its protein product is CASSPGAGAPYNEQFF. V is TRBV5-1 and J is TRBJ2-1; D possibly matches TRBD1 or TRBD2 (6 bases each). This CDR3 has 16 amino acids. CDR1 and CDR2 (germline): SGHRS, YFSETQ. V was shortened by 4 bases and J by 2 bases, with 16 bases between the two germline ends.

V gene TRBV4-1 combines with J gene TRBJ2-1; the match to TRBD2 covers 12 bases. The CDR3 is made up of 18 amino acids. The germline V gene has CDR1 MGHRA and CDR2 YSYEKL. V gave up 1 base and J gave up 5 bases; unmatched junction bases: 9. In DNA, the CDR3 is TGCGCCAGCAGCCAAGTACTAGCGGGAGGTTTAAATAACAATGAGCAGTTCTTC. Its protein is CASSQVLAGGLNNNEQFF.

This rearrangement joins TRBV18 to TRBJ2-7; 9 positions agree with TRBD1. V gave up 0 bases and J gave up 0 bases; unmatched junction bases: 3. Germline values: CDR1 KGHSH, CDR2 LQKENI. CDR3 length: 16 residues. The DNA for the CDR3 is TGTGCCAGCTCACCACCTGGGACAGGGAGCTCCTACGAGCAGTACTTC. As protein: CASSPPGTGSSYEQYF.